This T cell receptor (beta chain) emerged from a study of shared clonotypes between healthy human individuals. Study context: Plates per donor: three CD4 naive, three CD4 memory, two CD8 naive, one CD8 memory.

With regard to this clone: The antigen remains undetermined.

Germline CDR1 SGDLS, CDR2 YYNGEE. There are 16 residues in the CDR3. V was cut by 0 bases and J by 1 base, with 11 bases left in between. Study findings and constraints: Non-shared clonotypes were found to have lower generation probabilities than the clonotypes that were shared by all four of the sorted-subset donors.

The assay was immunoSEQ multiplex PCR, and TCRdb's table has in-frame clones only and misses some. Of approximately 2.3 million clones in the sample, 90% to 95% were seen once. This chain uses TRBV9 with TRBJ2-1; D unresolved. Sequencing was carried out using naive CD4+ T cells from PBMCs. Subset: CD45RA+ positively selected. The receptor was derived from a man aged 18 to 35 in good health. Some clones in this sample may be carry-over from other donors' samples. CDR3 bases: TGTGCCAGCAGCGTAGGGCAGGCGTGGTCCTACAATGAGCAGTTCTTC. It yields the protein CASSVGQAWSYNEQFF.